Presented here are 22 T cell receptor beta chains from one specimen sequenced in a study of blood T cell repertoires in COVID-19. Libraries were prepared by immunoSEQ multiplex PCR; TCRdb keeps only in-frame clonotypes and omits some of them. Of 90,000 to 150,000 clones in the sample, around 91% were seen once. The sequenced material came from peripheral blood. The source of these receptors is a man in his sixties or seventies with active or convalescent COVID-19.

The CDR3 region is CASSIDRDRGVYF. Here the CDR3 DNA reads TGTGCCAGTAGTATCGATCGGGACAGGGGGGTGTATTTT. The chain has TRBV19 and TRBJ2-3; TRBD1 aligns across 11 bases. V lost 3 bases and J lost 14; bases outside the gene matches: 7. The germline V gene has CDR1 LNHDA and CDR2 SQIVND (reference sequence). This CDR3 is 13 amino acids long.

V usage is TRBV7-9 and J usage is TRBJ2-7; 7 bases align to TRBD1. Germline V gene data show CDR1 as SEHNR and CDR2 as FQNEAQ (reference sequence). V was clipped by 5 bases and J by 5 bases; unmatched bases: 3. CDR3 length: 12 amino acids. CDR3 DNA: TGTGCCAGCAGCGCAACAGGGGACGAGCAGTACTTC. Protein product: CASSATGDEQYF. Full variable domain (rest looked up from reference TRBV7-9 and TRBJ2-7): DTGVSQNPRHKITKRGQNVTFRCDPISEHNRLYWYRQTLGQGPEFLTYFQNEAQLEKSRLLSDRFSAERPKGSFSTLEIQRTEQGDSAMYLCASSATGDEQYFGPGTRLTVT.

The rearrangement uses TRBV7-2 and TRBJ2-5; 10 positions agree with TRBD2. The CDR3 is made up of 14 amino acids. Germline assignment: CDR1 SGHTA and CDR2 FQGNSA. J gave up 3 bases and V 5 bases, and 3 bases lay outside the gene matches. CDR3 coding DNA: TGTGCCAGCAGCGGACTAGCGGACGAAGAGACCCAGTACTTC. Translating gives CASSGLADEETQYF.

As DNA, the CDR3 is TGTGCCTGGAGTGGCGACAGGGCCCTGGGGTCCGGAAACACCATATATTTT. Protein product: CAWSGDRALGSGNTIYF. V usage is TRBV30 and J usage is TRBJ1-3, with 7 bases that match TRBD1. Germline trimming cut 1 base from V and 4 bases from J; bases unmatched to any gene: 13. This CDR3 has 17 residues. Germline assignment: CDR1 GTSNPN and CDR2 SVGIG (reference sequence). Looking up the rest from reference TRBV30 and TRBJ1-3 gives the full variable domain: SQTIHQWPATLVQPVGSPLSLECTVEGTSNPNLYWYRQAAGRGLQLLFYSVGIGQISSEVPQNLSASRPQDRQFILSSKKLLLSDSGFYLCAWSGDRALGSGNTIYFGEGSWLTVV.

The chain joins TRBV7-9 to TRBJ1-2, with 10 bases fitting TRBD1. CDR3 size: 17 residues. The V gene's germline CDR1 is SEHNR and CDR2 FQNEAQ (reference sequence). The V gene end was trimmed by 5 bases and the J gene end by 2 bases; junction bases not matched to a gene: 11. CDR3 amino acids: CASSPPADRGVNYGYTF. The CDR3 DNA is TGTGCCAGCAGCCCCCCGGCGGACAGGGGGGTGAACTATGGCTACACCTTC.

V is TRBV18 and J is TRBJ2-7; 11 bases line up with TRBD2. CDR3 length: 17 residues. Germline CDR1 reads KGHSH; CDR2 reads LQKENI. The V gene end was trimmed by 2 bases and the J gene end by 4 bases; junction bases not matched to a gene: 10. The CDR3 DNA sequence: TGTGCCAGCTCACCAGTTGGAACTAGCGGGAGAGGGTACGAGCAGTACTTC. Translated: CASSPVGTSGRGYEQYF.

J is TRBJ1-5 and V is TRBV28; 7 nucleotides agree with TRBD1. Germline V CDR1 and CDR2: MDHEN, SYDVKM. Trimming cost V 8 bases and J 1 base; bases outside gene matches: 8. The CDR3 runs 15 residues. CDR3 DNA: TGTGCCAGCCTAACAGGGGATGGGAGCAATCAGCCCCAGCATTTT. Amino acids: CASLTGDGSNQPQHF.

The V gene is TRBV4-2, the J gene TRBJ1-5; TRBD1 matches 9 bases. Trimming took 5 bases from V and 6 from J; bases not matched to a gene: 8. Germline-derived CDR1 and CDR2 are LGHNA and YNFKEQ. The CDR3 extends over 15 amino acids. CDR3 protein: CASSYSGTGIQPQHF. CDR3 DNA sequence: TGTGCCAGCAGCTACAGTGGGACAGGGATTCAGCCCCAGCATTTT.

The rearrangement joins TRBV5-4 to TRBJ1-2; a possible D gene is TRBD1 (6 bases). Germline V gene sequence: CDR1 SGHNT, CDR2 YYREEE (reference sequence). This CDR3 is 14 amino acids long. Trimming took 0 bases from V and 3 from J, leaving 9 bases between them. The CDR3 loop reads CASSLGTAYYGYTF. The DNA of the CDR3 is TGTGCCAGCAGCTTGGGGACAGCCTACTATGGCTACACCTTC.

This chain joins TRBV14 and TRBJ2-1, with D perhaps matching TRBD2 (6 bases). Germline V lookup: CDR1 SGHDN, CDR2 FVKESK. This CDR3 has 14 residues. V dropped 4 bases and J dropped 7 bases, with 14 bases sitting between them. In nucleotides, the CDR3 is TGTGCCAGCAGCCCTCGAATGGGGGGAAATGAGCAGTTCTTC. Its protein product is CASSPRMGGNEQFF.

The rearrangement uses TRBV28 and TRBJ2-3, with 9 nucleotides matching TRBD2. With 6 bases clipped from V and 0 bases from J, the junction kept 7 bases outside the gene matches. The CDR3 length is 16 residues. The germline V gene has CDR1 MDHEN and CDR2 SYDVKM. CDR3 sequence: CASRFSGGRSTDTQYF. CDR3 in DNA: TGTGCCAGCAGATTTAGCGGGGGTCGTAGCACAGATACGCAGTATTTT.

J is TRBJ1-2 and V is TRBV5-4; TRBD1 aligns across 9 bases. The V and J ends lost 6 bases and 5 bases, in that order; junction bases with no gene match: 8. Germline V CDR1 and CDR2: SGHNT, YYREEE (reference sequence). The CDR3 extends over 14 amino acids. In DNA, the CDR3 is TGTGCCAGCAAGATACAGGGGGCTGGTTATGGCTACACCTTC. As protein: CASKIQGAGYGYTF.

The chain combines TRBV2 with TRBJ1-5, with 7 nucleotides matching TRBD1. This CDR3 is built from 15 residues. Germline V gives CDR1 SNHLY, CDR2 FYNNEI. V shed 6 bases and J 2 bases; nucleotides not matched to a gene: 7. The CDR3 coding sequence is TGTGCCAGCAGCCAGGGACAGAGGGGCAATCAGCCCCAGCATTTT. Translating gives CASSQGQRGNQPQHF.

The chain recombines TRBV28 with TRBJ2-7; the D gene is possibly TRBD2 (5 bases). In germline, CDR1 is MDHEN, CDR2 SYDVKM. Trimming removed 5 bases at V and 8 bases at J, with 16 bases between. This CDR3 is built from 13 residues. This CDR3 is CASSNHGGLKQYF. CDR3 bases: TGTGCCAGCAGTAACCACGGCGGGCTCAAGCAGTACTTC.

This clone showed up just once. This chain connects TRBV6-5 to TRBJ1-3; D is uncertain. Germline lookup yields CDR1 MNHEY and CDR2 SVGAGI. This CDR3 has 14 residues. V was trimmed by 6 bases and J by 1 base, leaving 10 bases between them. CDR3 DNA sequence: TGTGCCAGCAGCGCTGGCGGATCTGGAAACACCATATATTTT. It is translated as CASSAGGSGNTIYF.

The CDR3 DNA reads as TGTGCCAGCAGCTTGTCTGGGACAGGGGAGCTGTTTTTT. Protein sequence: CASSLSGTGELFF. This chain uses TRBV5-6 with TRBJ2-2; perhaps TRBD1 as D (6 bases). Between the trimmed V and J ends, which lost 1 base and 8 bases, there was a span of 9 bases. The CDR3 is 13 residues long. CDR1 and CDR2 (germline): SGHDT, YYEEEE.

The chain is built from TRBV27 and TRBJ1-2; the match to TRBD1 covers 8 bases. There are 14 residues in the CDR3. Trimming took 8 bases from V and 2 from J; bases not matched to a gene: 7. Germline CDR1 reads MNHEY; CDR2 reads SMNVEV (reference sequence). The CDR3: CASGYQGANYGYTF. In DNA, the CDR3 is TGTGCCAGCGGATATCAGGGGGCAAACTATGGCTACACCTTC.

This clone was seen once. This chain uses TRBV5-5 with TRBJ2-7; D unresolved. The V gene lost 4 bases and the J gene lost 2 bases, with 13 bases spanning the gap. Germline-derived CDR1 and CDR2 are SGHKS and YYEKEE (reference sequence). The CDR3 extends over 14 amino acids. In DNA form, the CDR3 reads TGTGCCAGCAGCCCGACTGTACCTCCCTACGAGCAGTACTTC. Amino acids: CASSPTVPPYEQYF.

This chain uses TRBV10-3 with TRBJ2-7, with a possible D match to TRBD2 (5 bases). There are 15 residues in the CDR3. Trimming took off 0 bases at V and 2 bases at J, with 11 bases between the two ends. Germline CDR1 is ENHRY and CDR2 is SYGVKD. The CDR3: CAISESEQRAYEQYF. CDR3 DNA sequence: TGTGCCATCAGTGAGTCGGAACAGAGGGCCTACGAGCAGTACTTC.

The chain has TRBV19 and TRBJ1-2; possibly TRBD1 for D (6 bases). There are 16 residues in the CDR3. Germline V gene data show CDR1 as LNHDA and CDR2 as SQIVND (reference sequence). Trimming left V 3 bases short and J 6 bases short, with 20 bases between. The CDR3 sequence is CASSISFWGTTHGYTF. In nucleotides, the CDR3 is TGTGCCAGTAGTATCTCTTTTTGGGGGACAACTCATGGCTACACCTTC.

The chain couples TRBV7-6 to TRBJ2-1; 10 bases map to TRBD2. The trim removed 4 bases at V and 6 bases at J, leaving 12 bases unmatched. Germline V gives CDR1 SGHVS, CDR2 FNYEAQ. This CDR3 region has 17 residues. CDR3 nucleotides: TGTGCCAGCAGCTCATCTCCCACTAGCGGGATATCCAATGAGCAGTTCTTC. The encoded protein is CASSSSPTSGISNEQFF.

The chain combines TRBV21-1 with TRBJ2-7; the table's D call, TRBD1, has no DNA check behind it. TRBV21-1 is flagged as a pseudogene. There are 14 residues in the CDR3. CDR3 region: CASSKAGKVYEQYF. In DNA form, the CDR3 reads TGTGCCAGCAGCAAAGCGGGCAAGGTCTACGAGCAGTACTTC.